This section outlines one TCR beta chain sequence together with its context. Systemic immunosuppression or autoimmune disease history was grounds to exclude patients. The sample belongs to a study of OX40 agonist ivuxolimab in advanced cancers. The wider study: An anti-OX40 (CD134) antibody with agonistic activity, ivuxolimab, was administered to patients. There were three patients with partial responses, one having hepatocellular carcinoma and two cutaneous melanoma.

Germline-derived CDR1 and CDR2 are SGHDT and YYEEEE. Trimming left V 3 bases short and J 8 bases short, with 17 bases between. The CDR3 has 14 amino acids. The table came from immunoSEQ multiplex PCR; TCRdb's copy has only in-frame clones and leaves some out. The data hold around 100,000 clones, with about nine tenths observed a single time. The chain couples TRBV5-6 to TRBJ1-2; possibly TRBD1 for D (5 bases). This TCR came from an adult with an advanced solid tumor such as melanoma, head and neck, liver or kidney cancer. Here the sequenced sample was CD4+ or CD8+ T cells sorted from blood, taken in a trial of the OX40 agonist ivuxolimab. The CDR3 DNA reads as TGTGCCAGCAGCTCGACCGGTCAGGGTGGAGGCTACACCTTC. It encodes CASSSTGQGGGYTF.